This TCR beta chain was sequenced in a study of blood T cell repertoires in COVID-19. Study in general: Nucleic acid was either cDNA or gDNA, and it came from T cells, B-cell-depleted T cells, or PBMCs.

The CDR3 totals 15 residues. Looked up from germline, CDR1 is SGHTA and CDR2 is FQGTGA. Trimming cost V 4 bases and J 10 bases; bases outside gene matches: 6. Patients at the Seattle site were enrolled during active infection and followed longitudinally. Original analysis: The authors estimated nucleated cell counts from reference gene primer amplification. Repertoires were generated with immunoSEQ multiplex PCR, while TCRdb's copy carries only in-frame clones and drops some. The V and J calls and the clone size are those of that table, but D and trimming were determined from the DNA. This sample has roughly 290,000 clones, with around 85% found just once.

The source of this sequence is a human donor with COVID-19, enrolled during active disease. The donor label of this sample is uncertain. The chain combines TRBV7-3 with TRBJ1-6; 11 positions agree with TRBD1. The sample was peripheral blood. For the CDR3, the DNA is TGTGCCAGCAGCTCACGGACAGGGGGCAGGTCACCCCTCCACTTT. This gives the protein CASSSRTGGRSPLHF.